The TCR beta chain described here comes from a study of cytomegalovirus exposure and HLA in healthy donors. At the time of sampling, donors were nominally healthy, though unrecorded immune exposures were likely. Comment on this clone: Its specificity is unknown.

From germline, CDR1 is LNHNV and CDR2 YYDKDF (reference sequence). This CDR3 region has 15 residues. V lost 0 bases to trimming and J lost 5 bases, with 12 bases between them. Findings of the study overall: Presence/absence results assume similar sequencing depth per donor, which may not hold.

The PCR was carried out with 60 Vbeta primers and 13 Jbeta primers. Original analysis: Some 12 million shared chains were among the approximately 76 million unique TCR beta chains that a later analysis counted. Assay: immunoSEQ multiplex PCR; the TCRdb copy retains only in-frame clones and omits some. V, J and clone size are those of that table, while D and trimming were read from the DNA. The data show under 110,000 clones, with over 70% seen just once and over 9.5% held by the top ten. The chain recombines TRBV15 with TRBJ2-3; D perhaps matches TRBD1 (5 bases). This clonotype was sampled from a middle-aged man in good health and CMV-seronegative. Sequenced sample: PBMCs. DNA for the CDR3: TGTGCCACCAGCAGAGAAGGCAGGGTAGGAGATACGCAGTATTTT. It specifies CATSREGRVGDTQYF. The full variable domain, completed using reference TRBV15 and TRBJ2-3, is DAMVIQNPRYQVTQFGKPVTLSCSQTLNHNVMYWYQQKSSQAPKLLFHYYDKDFNNEADTPDNFQSRRPNTSFCFLDIRSPGLGDTAMYLCATSREGRVGDTQYFGPGTRLTVL.